The rows below give T cell receptor beta chains drawn from one sample of a study of T cells in Graves' hyperthyroidism and ophthalmopathy. TCRdb passed the multiplex PCR reads through MiXCR, listing each CDR3 protein once. The table includes some 300,000 distinct CDR3 sequences, about 15% detected once. Sequenced: blood. These TCRs come from a man aged 25 to 40 with Graves' hyperthyroidism. Each CDR3 is given with its conserved first and last residue. The order of the fields is J gene, V gene, CDR3 protein.

j_call: TRBJ2-7
v_call: TRBV13
cdr3_aa: CASRLTGTGLHEQYF

j_call: TRBJ2-3
v_call: TRBV28
cdr3_aa: CASSQLGPDGHTDTQYF

j_call: TRBJ2-3
v_call: TRBV29-1
cdr3_aa: CSVEGARLAGTDMQYF

j_call: TRBJ2-7
v_call: TRBV15
cdr3_aa: CATSKGLAGVHPNYEQYF

j_call: TRBJ2-3
v_call: TRBV19
cdr3_aa: CASSGTGGDTQYF

j_call: TRBJ1-1
v_call: TRBV12-3/TRBV12-4
cdr3_aa: CASKDNRGLNTEAFF

j_call: TRBJ2-3
v_call: TRBV5-6
cdr3_aa: CASSFGVGEGTDTQYF

j_call: TRBJ2-1
v_call: TRBV12-5
cdr3_aa: CASGPLVQREQFF

j_call: TRBJ2-7
v_call: TRBV5-1
cdr3_aa: CASSLWEGIYEQYF

j_call: TRBJ2-4
v_call: TRBV20-1
cdr3_aa: CSARDSGGNIQYF

j_call: TRBJ2-5
v_call: TRBV28
cdr3_aa: CASSPRLAGGQETQYF

j_call: TRBJ2-7
v_call: TRBV3-1
cdr3_aa: CASSQVSRGEQYF

j_call: TRBJ1-3
v_call: TRBV20-1
cdr3_aa: CSASGAAGNTIYF

j_call: TRBJ2-1
v_call: TRBV29-1
cdr3_aa: CSVGWTSGKEGEQFF

j_call: TRBJ2-2
v_call: TRBV24-1
cdr3_aa: CATRGHREGYTGELFF

j_call: TRBJ1-2
v_call: TRBV6-1
cdr3_aa: CASSLNRQLGYTF

j_call: TRBJ2-7
v_call: TRBV20-1
cdr3_aa: CSAIRQGGSYEQYF

j_call: TRBJ2-5
v_call: TRBV7-9
cdr3_aa: CASMGRIVETQYF

j_call: TRBJ2-5
v_call: TRBV13
cdr3_aa: CASSSRSQETQYF

j_call: TRBJ1-2
v_call: TRBV6-1
cdr3_aa: CASSSGIAYGYTF

j_call: TRBJ2-1
v_call: TRBV5-1
cdr3_aa: CASSLESESYFLDEQFF

j_call: TRBJ1-1
v_call: TRBV18
cdr3_aa: CASSPGPNRAEAFF

j_call: TRBJ2-7
v_call: TRBV18
cdr3_aa: CASSPPGRAYEQYF

j_call: TRBJ2-7
v_call: TRBV5-1
cdr3_aa: CASSSGLQALYEQYF

j_call: TRBJ1-5
v_call: TRBV6-1
cdr3_aa: CASSEDPGTARSVHF

j_call: TRBJ2-1
v_call: TRBV7-8
cdr3_aa: CASSSRTSHEQFF

j_call: TRBJ2-7
v_call: TRBV12-3/TRBV12-4
cdr3_aa: CASSLAPLGHRSSYEQYF

j_call: TRBJ1-1
v_call: TRBV28
cdr3_aa: CASSLQPYRGNTEAFF

j_call: TRBJ2-7
v_call: TRBV7-2
cdr3_aa: CASSLTLPYEQYF

j_call: TRBJ2-5
v_call: TRBV5-1
cdr3_aa: CASSLALASETQYF

j_call: TRBJ2-7
v_call: TRBV28
cdr3_aa: CASSPEEGLYEQYF

j_call: TRBJ2-2
v_call: TRBV28
cdr3_aa: CASRPTGLNTGELFF

j_call: TRBJ1-1
v_call: TRBV20-1
cdr3_aa: CSARDYRGNLEAFF

j_call: TRBJ2-2
v_call: TRBV5-1
cdr3_aa: CASSPTSGSTAGELFF

j_call: TRBJ2-3
v_call: TRBV6-6
cdr3_aa: CASSYSARASTDTQYF

j_call: TRBJ1-2
v_call: TRBV7-9
cdr3_aa: CASSLENGYTF

j_call: TRBJ1-2
v_call: TRBV12-5
cdr3_aa: CASGLADSNYGYTF

j_call: TRBJ1-1
v_call: TRBV18
cdr3_aa: CASSPQGQTNTEAFF

j_call: TRBJ1-6
v_call: TRBV4-1
cdr3_aa: CASSQDALGSPLHF

j_call: TRBJ2-1
v_call: TRBV6-5
cdr3_aa: CASSYGTPSSYNEQFF

j_call: TRBJ2-1
v_call: TRBV28
cdr3_aa: CASEMLAGAYNEQFF

j_call: TRBJ2-1
v_call: TRBV27
cdr3_aa: CASSGNLWTSGSSYNEQFF

j_call: TRBJ2-7
v_call: TRBV6-1
cdr3_aa: CASSFGGSEQYF

j_call: TRBJ1-3
v_call: TRBV4-2
cdr3_aa: CASSQDNSGNTIYF

j_call: TRBJ2-1
v_call: TRBV9
cdr3_aa: CASSEGSAEQFF

j_call: TRBJ1-5
v_call: TRBV29-1
cdr3_aa: CSVIQGAQQPQHF